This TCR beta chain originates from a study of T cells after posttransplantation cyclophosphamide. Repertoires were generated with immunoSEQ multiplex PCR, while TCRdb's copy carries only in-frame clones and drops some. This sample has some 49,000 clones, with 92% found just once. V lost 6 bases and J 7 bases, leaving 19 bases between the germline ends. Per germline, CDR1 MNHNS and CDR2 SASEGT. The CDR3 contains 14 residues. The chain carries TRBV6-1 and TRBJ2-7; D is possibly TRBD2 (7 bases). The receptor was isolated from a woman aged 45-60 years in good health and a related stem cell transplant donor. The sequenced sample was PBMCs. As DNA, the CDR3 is TGTGCCAGCAGACCCGGGGGGCCCTTTAGGGAGCAGTACTTC. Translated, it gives CASRPGGPFREQYF.